This TCR beta chain was profiled in a study of tumor-infiltrating lymphocytes in localized non-small cell lung cancer. Study-wide findings and caveats: Compared with uninvolved lung, tumors showed higher T cell infiltration by TCRbeta sequencing. Technical variation could not be separated from intratumor heterogeneity here.

The data were produced by immunoSEQ multiplex PCR, yet TCRdb's version contains in-frame clones alone and is incomplete. The sample consists of 9,300 or so clones, approximately 71% of them appearing once. The CDR3 consists of 14 residues. CDR1 SGHAT and CDR2 FQNNGV come from the germline V gene. V was shortened by 4 bases and J by 7 bases, with 16 bases between the two germline ends. For this clone: No antigen is known for it.

Input material: uninvolved lung tissue not adjacent to the tumor. V gene TRBV11-2 combines with J gene TRBJ2-5; tentative D call: TRBD1 (5 bases). This receptor was identified in a human donor with non-small cell lung cancer. The CDR3 reads CASSSTVLGRTQYF. The CDR3 DNA reads as TGTGCCAGCAGCTCGACAGTCCTAGGCAGGACCCAGTACTTC.